This T cell receptor beta chain is drawn from a study of blood T cell repertoires in COVID-19. Study information: From the United States, Italy and Spain came samples of acute and convalescent COVID-19. T cells, B-cell-depleted T cells, or PBMCs supplied cDNA or gDNA.

The table came from immunoSEQ multiplex PCR; TCRdb's copy has only in-frame clones and leaves some out. The sample comprises more than 85,000 clones, about 85% of which are singletons, and roughly 12% rests with the top ten. The CDR3 runs 13 residues. Between the trimmed V and J ends, which lost 4 bases and 5 bases, there was a span of 11 bases. Germline CDR1 and CDR2: SEHNR and FQNEAQ (reference sequence). The sequence was collected from a human donor in a cohort sampled during active COVID-19. The sample was peripheral blood. The chain joins TRBV7-9 to TRBJ1-1; D is undetermined. CDR3 coding DNA: TGTGCCAGCAGCTACCCAACCGGGACTGAAGCTTTCTTT. Its translation is CASSYPTGTEAFF.